The text below deals with one T cell receptor (beta chain). Its antigen is not identified. The data were obtained in a study of human T cells and chemical hapten exposure. Study outcomes and limitations: The study found that PT1 expanded TCR counts correlated positively with patch test score.

Library construction involved attaching unique molecular identifiers to individual cDNA molecules, which allowed quantitative, reproducible TCR counting. TCRdb processed the RACE reads anew with MiXCR; each CDR3 protein has one entry. This table has nearly 80,000 distinct CDR3 sequences, about a tenth appearing once. Time point meaning: patch test 1, 2 weeks after DPC sensitization. The sample's treatment: therapeutic diphenylcyclopropenone sensitization with weekly scalp DPC. The CDR3 extends over 14 amino acids. From germline, CDR1 is SGHNT and CDR2 YENEEA. The J segment lost 2 bases and the V segment lost 4 bases, leaving 5 bases of the junction unmatched.

Sequencing was performed on whole blood, taken in connection with sensitization to the hapten diphenylcyclopropenone (DPC). The sequence was obtained from a woman in her fifties or sixties with alopecia areata. Some clones in this sample may be carry-over from other donors' samples. The chain has TRBV11-3 and TRBJ2-7; 7 nucleotides agree with TRBD2. The chain's CDR3 is CASSSRSGAYEQYF. CDR3 bases: TGTGCCAGCAGCTCGCGCAGCGGGGCCTACGAGCAGTACTTC.